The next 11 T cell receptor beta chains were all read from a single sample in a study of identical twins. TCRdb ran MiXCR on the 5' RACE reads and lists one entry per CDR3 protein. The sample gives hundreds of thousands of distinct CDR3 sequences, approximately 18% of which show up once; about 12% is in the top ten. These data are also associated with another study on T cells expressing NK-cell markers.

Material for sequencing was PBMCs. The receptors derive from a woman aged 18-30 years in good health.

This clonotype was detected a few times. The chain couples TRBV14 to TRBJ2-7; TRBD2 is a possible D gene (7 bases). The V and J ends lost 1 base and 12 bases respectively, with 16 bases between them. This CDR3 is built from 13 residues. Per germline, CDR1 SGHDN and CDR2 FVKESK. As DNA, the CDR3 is TGTGCCAGCAGCCAAGTTGGGGGGGCGCATCGGTACTTC. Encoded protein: CASSQVGGAHRYF.

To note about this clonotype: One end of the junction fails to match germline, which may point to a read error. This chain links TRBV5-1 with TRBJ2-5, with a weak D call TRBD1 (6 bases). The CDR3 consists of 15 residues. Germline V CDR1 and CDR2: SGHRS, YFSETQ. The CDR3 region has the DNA TGCGCCAGCAGCTTATCGACAGGTTGGGGAGAGATCCAGTACTTC. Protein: CASSLSTGWGEIQYF.

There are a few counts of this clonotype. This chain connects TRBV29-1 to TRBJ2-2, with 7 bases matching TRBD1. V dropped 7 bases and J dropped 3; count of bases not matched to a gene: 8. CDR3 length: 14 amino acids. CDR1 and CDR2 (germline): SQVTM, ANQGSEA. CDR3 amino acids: CSADVGGYTGELFF. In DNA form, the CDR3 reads TGCAGCGCCGACGTAGGGGGCTACACCGGGGAGCTGTTTTTT.

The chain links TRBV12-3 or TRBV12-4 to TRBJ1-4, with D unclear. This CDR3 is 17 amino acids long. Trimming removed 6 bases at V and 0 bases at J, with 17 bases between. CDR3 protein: CASSNTDTGPTNEKLFF. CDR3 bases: TGTGCCAGCAGCAATACAGACACTGGTCCAACTAATGAAAAACTGTTTTTT.

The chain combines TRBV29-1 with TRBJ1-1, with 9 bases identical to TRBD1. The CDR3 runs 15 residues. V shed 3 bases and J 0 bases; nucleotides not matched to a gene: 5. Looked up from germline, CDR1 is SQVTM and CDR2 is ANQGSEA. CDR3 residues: CSVDVRDRVNTEAFF. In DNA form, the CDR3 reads TGCAGCGTTGACGTCCGGGACAGGGTGAACACTGAAGCTTTCTTT.

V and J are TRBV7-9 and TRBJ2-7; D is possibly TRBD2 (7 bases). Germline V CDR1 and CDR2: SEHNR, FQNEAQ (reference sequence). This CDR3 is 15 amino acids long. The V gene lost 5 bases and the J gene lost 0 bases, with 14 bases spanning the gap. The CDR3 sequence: CASSARGHDSYEQYF. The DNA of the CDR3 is TGTGCCAGCAGCGCGCGGGGGCACGACTCCTACGAGCAGTACTTC.

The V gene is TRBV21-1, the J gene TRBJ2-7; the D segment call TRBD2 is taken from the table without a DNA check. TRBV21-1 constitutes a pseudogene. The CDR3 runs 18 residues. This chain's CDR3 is CASSKVLVASGRCHEQYF. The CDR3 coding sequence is TGTGCCAGCAGCAAAGTTCTTGTGGCCAGCGGGAGATGTCACGAGCAGTACTTC.

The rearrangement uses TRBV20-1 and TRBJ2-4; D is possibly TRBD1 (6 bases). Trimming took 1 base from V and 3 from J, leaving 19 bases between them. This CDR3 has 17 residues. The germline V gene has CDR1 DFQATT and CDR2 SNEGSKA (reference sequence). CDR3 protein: CSARGVDRIWDKNIQYF. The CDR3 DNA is TGCAGTGCTAGAGGGGTCGACAGGATTTGGGACAAAAACATTCAGTACTTC.

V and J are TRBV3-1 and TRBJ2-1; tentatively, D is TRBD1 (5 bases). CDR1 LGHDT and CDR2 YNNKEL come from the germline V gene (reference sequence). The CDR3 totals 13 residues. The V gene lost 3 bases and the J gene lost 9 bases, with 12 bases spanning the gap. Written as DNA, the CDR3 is TGTGCCAGCAGCCAGACAAGGGGATCTGAGCAGTTCTTC. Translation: CASSQTRGSEQFF.

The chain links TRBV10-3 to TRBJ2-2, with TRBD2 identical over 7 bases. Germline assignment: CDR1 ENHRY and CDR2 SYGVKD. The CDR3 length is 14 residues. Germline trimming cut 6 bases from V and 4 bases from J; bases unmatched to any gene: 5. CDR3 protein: CAIRYGEGTGELFF. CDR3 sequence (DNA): TGTGCCATCAGATATGGGGAGGGCACCGGGGAGCTGTTTTTT.

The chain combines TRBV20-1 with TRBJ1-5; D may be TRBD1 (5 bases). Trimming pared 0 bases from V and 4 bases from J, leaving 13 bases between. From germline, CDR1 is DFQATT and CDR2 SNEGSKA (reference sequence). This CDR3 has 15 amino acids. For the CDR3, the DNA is TGCAGTGCTAGAGATCAGGGCAGGGCGAATCAGCCCCAGCATTTT. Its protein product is CSARDQGRANQPQHF.